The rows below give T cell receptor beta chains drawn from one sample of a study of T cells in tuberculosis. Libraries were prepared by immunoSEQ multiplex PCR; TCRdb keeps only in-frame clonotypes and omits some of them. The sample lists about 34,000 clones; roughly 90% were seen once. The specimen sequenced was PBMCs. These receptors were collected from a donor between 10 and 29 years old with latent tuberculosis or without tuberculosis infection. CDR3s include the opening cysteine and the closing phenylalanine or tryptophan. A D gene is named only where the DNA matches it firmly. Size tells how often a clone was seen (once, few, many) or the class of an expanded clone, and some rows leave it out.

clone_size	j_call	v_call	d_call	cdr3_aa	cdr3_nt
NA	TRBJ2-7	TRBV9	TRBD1	CASSPGQGAYEQYF	TGTGCCAGCAGTCCGGGACAGGGGGCGTACGAGCAGTACTTC
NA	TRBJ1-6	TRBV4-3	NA	CASSQEAHYDSPLHF	TGCGCCAGCAGCCAAGAAGCCCACTATGATTCACCCCTCCACTTT
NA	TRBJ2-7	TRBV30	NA	CAWRQGREQYF	TGTGCCTGGAGGCAGGGCCGGGAGCAGTACTTC
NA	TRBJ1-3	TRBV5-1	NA	CASSLSSVSGNTIYF	TGCGCCAGCAGCTTAAGTTCAGTCTCTGGAAACACCATATATTTT
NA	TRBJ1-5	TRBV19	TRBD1	CASSREYGRGPIRPQHF	TGTGCCAGTAGTAGGGAATACGGCAGGGGGCCTATAAGGCCCCAGCATTTT
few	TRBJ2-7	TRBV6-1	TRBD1	CASSVIRDRAITEQYF	TGTGCCAGCAGTGTGATCCGGGACAGGGCGATTACCGAGCAGTACTTC
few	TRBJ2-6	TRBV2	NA	CASSEQIGQISGANVLTF	TGTGCCAGCAGTGAACAGATAGGACAGATCTCTGGGGCCAACGTCCTGACTTTC
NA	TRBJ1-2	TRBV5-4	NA	CASSLPPGSHGYTF	TGTGCCAGCAGCTTGCCCCCGGGATCCCATGGCTACACCTTC
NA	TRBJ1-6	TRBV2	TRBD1	CASIRQGPNNSPLHF	TGTGCCAGCATTCGACAGGGACCGAATAATTCACCCCTCCACTTT
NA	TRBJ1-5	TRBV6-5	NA	CASSYGPDQPQHF	TGTGCCAGCAGTTACGGGCCCGATCAGCCCCAGCATTTT
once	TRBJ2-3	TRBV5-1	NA	CASSPTISTDTQYF	TGCGCCAGCAGCCCAACAATTTCTACAGATACGCAGTATTTT
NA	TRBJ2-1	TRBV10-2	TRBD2	CASARGGGGAYNEQFF	TGCGCCAGCGCCCGAGGGGGCGGGGGGGCCTACAATGAGCAGTTCTTC
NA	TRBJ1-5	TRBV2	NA	CASGAVGGYSNQPQHF	TGTGCCAGCGGGGCAGTAGGGGGTTATAGCAATCAGCCCCAGCATTTT
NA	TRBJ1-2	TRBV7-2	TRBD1	CASSLEGQGIGYGYTF	TGTGCCAGCAGCTTAGAGGGACAGGGGATTGGCTATGGCTACACCTTC
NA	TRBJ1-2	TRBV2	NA	CASIQGSNYGYTF	TGTGCCAGTATACAGGGATCGAACTATGGCTACACCTTC
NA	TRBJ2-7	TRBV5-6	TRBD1	CASSYGQGVYEQYF	TGTGCCAGCAGCTACGGACAGGGCGTGTACGAGCAGTACTTC
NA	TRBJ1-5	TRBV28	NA	CASSSISQGIPNQPQHF	TGTGCCAGCAGTTCGATCAGCCAGGGTATCCCCAATCAGCCCCAGCATTTT
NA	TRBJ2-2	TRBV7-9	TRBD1	CASSLDRETFQEMTGELFF	TGTGCCAGCAGTTTAGACAGGGAGACTTTTCAAGAAATGACCGGGGAGCTGTTTTTT
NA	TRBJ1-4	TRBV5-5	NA	CASSLTPLPGANEKLFF	TGTGCCAGCAGCCTAACACCCCTCCCAGGGGCTAATGAAAAACTGTTTTTT
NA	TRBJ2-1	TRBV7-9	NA	CASSLPRSGSSYNEQFF	TGTGCCAGCAGCTTACCTCGATCGGGGTCTTCCTACAATGAGCAGTTCTTC
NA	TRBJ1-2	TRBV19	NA	CASSEGLTDIDYGYIF	TGTGCCAGTAGTGAGGGACTCACCGACATTGACTATGGCTACATCTTC
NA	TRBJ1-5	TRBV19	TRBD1	CASNSGQGGGSNQPQHF	TGTGCCAGTAATTCGGGACAGGGCGGAGGTAGCAATCAGCCCCAGCATTTT
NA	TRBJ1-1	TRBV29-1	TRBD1	CSVLRGTTEAFF	TGCAGCGTTCTCAGGGGGACCACTGAAGCTTTCTTT
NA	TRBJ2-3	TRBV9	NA	CASSPQVADTQYF	TGTGCCAGCAGCCCCCAGGTAGCAGATACGCAGTATTTT
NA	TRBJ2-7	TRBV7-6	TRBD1	CASSFRDRGDYEQYF	TGTGCCAGCAGCTTCCGGGACAGGGGGGACTACGAGCAGTACTTC
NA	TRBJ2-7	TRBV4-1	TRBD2	CASSRQGLAGAPYEQYF	TGCGCCAGCAGCCGGCAGGGACTAGCGGGAGCTCCCTACGAGCAGTACTTC
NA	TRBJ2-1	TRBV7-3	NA	CASSSPGGSSYNEQFF	TGTGCCAGCAGCTCCCCCGGGGGAAGCTCCTACAATGAGCAGTTCTTC
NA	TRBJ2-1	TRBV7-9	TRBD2	CASSLSGRDYLYNEQFF	TGTGCCAGCAGCTTAAGCGGAAGGGACTACCTCTACAATGAGCAGTTCTTC
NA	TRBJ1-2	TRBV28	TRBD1	CASRGQGAYNYGYTF	TGTGCCAGCAGGGGACAGGGAGCATATAACTATGGCTACACCTTC
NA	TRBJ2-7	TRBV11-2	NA	CASSGTLRTYEQYF	TGTGCCAGCAGCGGGACATTAAGAACCTACGAGCAGTACTTC
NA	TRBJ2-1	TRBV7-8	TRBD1	CASSSNRDRGTYEQFF	TGTGCCAGCAGCTCGAACCGGGACAGGGGGACGTATGAGCAGTTCTTC
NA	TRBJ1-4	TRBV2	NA	CASSEPRVAEKLFF	TGTGCCAGCAGTGAACCCAGGGTTGCTGAAAAACTGTTTTTT
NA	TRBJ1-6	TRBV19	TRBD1	CASSPWTGSYNSPLHF	TGTGCCAGTAGTCCTTGGACAGGATCCTATAATTCACCCCTCCACTTT
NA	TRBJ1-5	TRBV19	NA	CASSPTRDPGRPQHF	TGTGCCAGTAGCCCTACCCGGGATCCCGGGCGGCCCCAGCATTTT
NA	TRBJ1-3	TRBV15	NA	CATSRDSRGNTIYF	TGTGCCACCAGCAGGGATTCCAGGGGAAACACCATATATTTT
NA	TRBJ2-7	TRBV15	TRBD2	CATSRDPDRGDEQYF	TGTGCCACCAGCAGAGATCCGGATCGGGGGGACGAGCAGTACTTC
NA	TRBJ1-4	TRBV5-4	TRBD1	CASSLGPPTGGGEKLFF	TGTGCCAGCAGCTTGGGGCCCCCGACAGGGGGCGGCGAAAAACTGTTTTTT
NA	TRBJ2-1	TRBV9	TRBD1	CASSVARDSLYNEQFF	TGTGCCAGCAGCGTAGCCCGGGACAGTCTATACAATGAGCAGTTCTTC
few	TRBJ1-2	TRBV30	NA	CAWSVVRGLDGYTF	TGTGCCTGGAGTGTTGTTAGGGGATTGGATGGCTACACCTTC
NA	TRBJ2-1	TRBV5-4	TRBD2	CASSGGLEAYNEQFF	TGTGCCAGCAGCGGCGGACTAGAGGCCTACAATGAGCAGTTCTTC
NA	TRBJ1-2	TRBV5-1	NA	CASSLVQNRDVYGYTF	TGCGCCAGCAGCTTGGTACAAAACAGGGATGTTTATGGCTACACCTTC
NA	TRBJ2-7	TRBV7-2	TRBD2	CASSSHAATSGSSYEQYF	TGTGCCAGCAGCTCCCACGCCGCGACTAGCGGGAGTTCCTACGAGCAGTACTTC
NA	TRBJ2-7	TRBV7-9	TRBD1	CASSLGDSQLYEQYF	TGTGCCAGCAGTTTGGGGGACAGCCAACTCTACGAGCAGTACTTC
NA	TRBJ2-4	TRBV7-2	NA	CASSPPGVRDIQYF	TGTGCCAGCAGCCCTCCCGGTGTTCGGGACATTCAGTACTTC
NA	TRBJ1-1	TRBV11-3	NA	CASSPGGNTEAFF	TGTGCCAGCAGCCCAGGAGGGAACACTGAAGCTTTCTTT
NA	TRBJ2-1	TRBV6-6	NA	CASSPTRYYNEQFF	TGTGCCAGCAGTCCGACACGTTACTACAATGAGCAGTTCTTC